The source of this TCR beta chain is a study of graft-versus-host responses after intestinal transplantation. Study as a whole: Transplant recipients had multivisceral, liver-intestinal, or isolated intestinal grafts. Every recipient had anti-thymocyte globulin induction and 2 to 4 years of tacrolimus plus steroids. Study-wide points: GvH clones turned up in recipient marrow; some had shown up first in ileum or blood. The highest levels of circulating GvH clones went along with early declines in HvG clones after transplant.

This CDR3 spans 15 amino acids. CDR1 is MNHNS and CDR2 is SASEGT in the germline V gene. V shed 10 bases and J shed 1 base, with 19 bases lying between them. On this clone: Its target is unknown.

Using immunoSEQ multiplex PCR, the repertoire was profiled, and TCRdb retains in-frame clones only, with some absent. The repertoire holds approximately 54,000 clones, with around 90% as singletons. This clonotype was sampled from a human patient who received an intestinal transplant, so some T cells may come from the graft donor. The chain joins TRBV6-1 to TRBJ1-1; D uncertain. The source material was PBMCs, sampled 650 to 670 days after intestinal transplant. In nucleotides, the CDR3 is TGTGCCACAAGGGAACCCCCAAATGGGAACACTGAAGCTTTCTTT. Translation gives CATREPPNGNTEAFF.